The 14 T cell receptor beta chains reported below all come from one sample, sequenced in a study of OX40 agonist ivuxolimab in advanced cancers. Measured with immunoSEQ multiplex PCR; TCRdb has only the in-frame clones, and not every one. The table lists 55,000 to 75,000 clones, about nine tenths of them singletons. Material: CD4+ or CD8+ T cells sorted from blood, obtained in a trial of the OX40 agonist ivuxolimab. The receptors here all came from an adult with an advanced solid tumor such as melanoma, head and neck, liver or kidney cancer.

This chain's CDR3 is CASSLVIRAGQGAEQYF. In DNA form, the CDR3 reads TGTGCCAGCAGCTTGGTTATTCGGGCAGGCCAGGGAGCCGAGCAGTACTTC. The J gene is TRBJ2-7, the V gene TRBV5-4; perhaps D is TRBD1 or TRBD2 (5 bases each). Germline V gene lookup returns CDR1 SGHNT and CDR2 YYREEE (reference sequence). The length of the CDR3 is 17 residues. V lost 0 bases, J lost 6 bases, and 22 bases lay in between.

The chain carries TRBV4-3 and TRBJ2-1; 9 bases are shared with TRBD2. Germline loops: CDR1 LGHNA, CDR2 YSLEER. This CDR3 comprises 14 residues. Trimming cost V 5 bases and J 4 bases; bases outside gene matches: 3. The CDR3 is CASSASGNYNEQFF. CDR3 bases: TGCGCCAGCAGCGCTAGCGGGAATTACAATGAGCAGTTCTTC.

CDR3 sequence reads: CASGAGQETQYF. DNA of the CDR3: TGTGCCAGCGGGGCAGGACAAGAGACCCAGTACTTC. This sequence joins TRBV6-5 and TRBJ2-5, with D perhaps matching TRBD1 (5 bases). The CDR3 is made up of 12 amino acids. The germline CDR1 and CDR2 sequences are MNHEY and SVGAGI. Deletions cut 8 bases from V and 2 bases from J, with 9 bases between.

The V and J genes are TRBV6-6 and TRBJ2-3; tentative D call: TRBD2 (5 bases). V lost 7 bases and J 7 bases, leaving 15 bases between the germline ends. CDR1 and CDR2 from the germline V gene are MNHNY and SVGAGI (reference sequence). This CDR3 has 13 amino acids. CDR3 in DNA: TGTGCCAGCACAGAGTGGAGAGGGAATACGCAGTATTTT. Translated: CASTEWRGNTQYF.

The chain combines TRBV18 with TRBJ2-1; 10 positions agree with TRBD1. The CDR3 covers 18 residues. CDR1 and CDR2 from the germline V gene are KGHSH and LQKENI. The trim removed 4 bases at V and 3 bases at J, leaving 12 bases unmatched. The CDR3 DNA sequence: TGTGCCAGCTCACTGGGACAGGGGACACATAATAACTACAATGAGCAGTTCTTC. Amino acid sequence: CASSLGQGTHNNYNEQFF.

This clone was found once. The rearrangement joins TRBV28 to TRBJ2-7; tentatively, D is TRBD1 (6 bases). The CDR3 totals 15 residues. The ends were cut back, 5 bases at V and 5 bases at J, with 19 bases in the middle. CDR1 is MDHEN, CDR2 SYDVKM, per germline. The CDR3 here is CASSQKGVRSHEQYF. The CDR3, as DNA: TGTGCCAGCAGTCAAAAGGGGGTCCGGTCGCACGAGCAGTACTTC. Full variable domain (outside the CDR3, taken from reference TRBV28 and TRBJ2-7): DVKVTQSSRYLVKRTGEKVFLECVQDMDHENMFWYRQDPGLGLRLIYFSYDVKMKEKGDIPEGYSVSREKKERFSLILESASTNQTSMYLCASSQKGVRSHEQYFGPGTRLTVT.

The V gene is TRBV7-8, the J gene TRBJ2-7, with TRBD2 matching 12 bases. Germline V gene data show CDR1 as SGHVS and CDR2 as FQNEAQ. The CDR3 runs 15 residues. With V trimmed by 1 base and J by 5 bases, 3 bases remained unmatched. The DNA of the CDR3 is TGTGCCAGCAGCTTAGACGGACTAGCGGGACACGAGCAGTACTTC. The encoded protein is CASSLDGLAGHEQYF.

This chain links TRBV20-1 with TRBJ1-2, with TRBD1 matching over 10 bases. Trimming at V came to 3 bases and at J to 12 bases, leaving 4 bases not matched to a gene. Per the germline V gene, CDR1 is DFQATT and CDR2 is SNEGSKA (reference sequence). CDR3 length: 11 residues. CDR3 amino acids: CSASDRGQHTF. The CDR3 DNA follows: TGCAGTGCTAGTGACAGGGGGCAACACACCTTC.

This chain uses TRBV11-2 with TRBJ1-1, with TRBD1 identical over 7 bases. The CDR3 contains 16 residues. With 0 bases clipped from V and 0 bases from J, the junction kept 4 bases outside the gene matches. Germline values: CDR1 SGHAT, CDR2 FQNNGV. CDR3 DNA: TGTGCCAGCAGCTTAGAACAGGGGCTACTGAACACTGAAGCTTTCTTT. Translation: CASSLEQGLLNTEAFF. Supplemented by reference TRBV11-2 and TRBJ1-1, the full variable domain reads EAGVAQSPRYKIIEKRQSVAFWCNPISGHATLYWYQQILGQGPKLLIQFQNNGVVDDSQLPKDRFSAERLKGVDSTLKIQPAKLEDSAVYLCASSLEQGLLNTEAFFGQGTRLTVV.

This clone appeared once. The V call is TRBV6-5, the J call TRBJ2-5; the D call may be TRBD1 or TRBD2 (5 bases each). The CDR3 is 13 residues long. Trimming stripped 6 bases from V and 9 bases from J, with 17 bases between. Germline CDR1 is MNHEY and CDR2 is SVGAGI. The CDR3 sequence is CASSGSWDGAQYF. The CDR3 DNA reads as TGTGCCAGCAGCGGTTCGTGGGACGGGGCCCAGTACTTC.

V and J are TRBV6-4 and TRBJ2-2; D is unclear. The V gene lost 8 bases and the J gene lost 5 bases, with 9 bases spanning the gap. This CDR3 has 12 residues. Per germline, CDR1 MRHNA and CDR2 SNTAGT. This CDR3 reads CASGDPTGELFF. The CDR3 region has the DNA TGTGCCAGCGGGGATCCAACCGGGGAGCTGTTTTTT.

The chain carries TRBV27 and TRBJ2-1; no clear D gene. Germline loops: CDR1 MNHEY, CDR2 SMNVEV (reference sequence). Trimming stripped 4 bases from V and 4 bases from J, with 11 bases between. The CDR3 length is 14 residues. This CDR3 reads CASSSVGWYNEQFF. In nucleotides, the CDR3 is TGTGCCAGCAGTTCGGTGGGCTGGTACAATGAGCAGTTCTTC.

V and J are TRBV7-3 and TRBJ2-3; no clear D. Germline CDR1 is SGHTA and CDR2 is FQGTGA. The CDR3 loop spans 13 amino acids. The ends were cut back, 6 bases at V and 0 bases at J, with 7 bases in the middle. The CDR3 reads CASSTDSTDTQYF. The DNA for the CDR3 is TGTGCCAGCAGTACGGACAGCACAGATACGCAGTATTTT.

This chain connects TRBV12-5 to TRBJ2-2; the D is unclear. The CDR3 is made up of 17 amino acids. Per the germline V gene, CDR1 is LGHNT and CDR2 is FRNRAP. V was shortened by 3 bases and J by 0 bases, with 14 bases between the two germline ends. The CDR3 protein is CASGFFPQETNTGELFF. The CDR3 DNA reads as TGTGCTAGTGGTTTTTTTCCCCAGGAAACGAACACCGGGGAGCTGTTTTTT. Combining the CDR3 with reference TRBV12-5 and TRBJ2-2 gives the whole variable domain DARVTQTPRHKVTEMGQEVTMRCQPILGHNTVFWYRQTMMQGLELLAYFRNRAPLDDSGMPKDRFSAEMPDATLATLKIQPSEPRDSAVYFCASGFFPQETNTGELFFGEGSRLTVL.